The clone carrying this T cell receptor (beta chain) was seen repeatedly, ten times or more. The antigen is not known. This entry is derived from a study of neurological immune-mediated disorders. For the study at large: In a group of around 35 multiple sclerosis patients, 31 had the relapsing-remitting type and 3 had the secondary progressive type.

Trimming took off 0 bases at V and 8 bases at J, with 15 bases between the two ends. CDR3 length equals 15 residues. Germline-derived CDR1 and CDR2 are LGHDT and YNNKEL (reference sequence). From 2 million PBMCs stored at -80 C, the unsorted libraries were generated. 5'RACE generated cDNA with 10-nucleotide random UMIs. TCRdb reprocessed the 5' RACE reads with MiXCR, giving one entry per CDR3 protein. The sample lists about 80,000 distinct CDR3 sequences; less than 5.5% were seen once. General study points: Because no CDR3 amino acid sequences were shared across subjects by expanded clones, private repertoires were suggested in all groups.

Sequences were obtained from PBMCs. The gene calls are TRBV3-1 and TRBJ2-3; maybe TRBD2 (6 bases). The source of this sequence is a woman in her 30s with multiple sclerosis. The CDR3 DNA sequence: TGTGCCAGCAGCCAAGATCTCCTAGCGAGGGTTACGCAGTATTTT. This gives the protein CASSQDLLARVTQYF.